Listed below are T cell receptor beta chains from one sample, sequenced in a study of T cells after yellow fever vaccination. TCRdb redid the calling of the 5' RACE reads with MiXCR, one entry per CDR3 protein. The sample includes about 300,000 distinct CDR3 sequences, around 7% seen only once; the top ten take 15% to 20%. This specimen consisted of PBMCs, obtained about 49 days after the first yellow fever vaccination. The source of these receptors is a man between 18 and 29 years old who received the YFV17D yellow fever vaccine. Each CDR3 is given with its conserved first and last residue. The order of the fields is D gene, clone size, J gene, V gene, CDR3 protein, CDR3 DNA. A D gene is named only where the DNA matches it firmly. Expanded clones get a size class; other rows say once, few or many, or leave the size out.

d_call: -
clone_size: few
j_call: TRBJ2-2
v_call: TRBV9
cdr3_aa: CASSVVFNTGELFF
cdr3_nt: TGTGCCAGCAGCGTAGTTTTCAACACCGGGGAGCTGTTTTTT

d_call: -
clone_size: -
j_call: TRBJ2-5
v_call: TRBV20-1
cdr3_aa: CSAREGLLYQETQYF
cdr3_nt: TGCAGTGCTAGAGAAGGTCTCCTGTACCAAGAGACCCAGTACTTC

d_call: TRBD2
clone_size: many
j_call: TRBJ2-1
v_call: TRBV5-1
cdr3_aa: CASSPLTGLIHNEQFF
cdr3_nt: TGCGCCAGCAGCCCATTGACGGGACTAATACACAATGAGCAGTTCTTC

d_call: TRBD1
clone_size: -
j_call: TRBJ1-1
v_call: TRBV18
cdr3_aa: CASSPLQGATEAFF
cdr3_nt: TGTGCCAGCTCACCGTTACAGGGGGCCACTGAAGCTTTCTTT

d_call: -
clone_size: few
j_call: TRBJ1-1
v_call: TRBV11-2
cdr3_aa: CASSLVGGRVTEAFF
cdr3_nt: TGTGCCAGCAGCTTAGTAGGGGGGAGGGTTACTGAAGCTTTCTTT

d_call: -
clone_size: few
j_call: TRBJ2-1
v_call: TRBV21-1
cdr3_aa: CASTRQNNEQFF
cdr3_nt: TGTGCCAGCACCAGACAGAACAATGAGCAGTTCTTC

d_call: TRBD2
clone_size: few
j_call: TRBJ2-3
v_call: TRBV5-1
cdr3_aa: CASSPYGLAVGTQYF
cdr3_nt: TGCGCCAGCAGCCCCTACGGACTAGCTGTCGGTACGCAGTATTTT

d_call: TRBD1
clone_size: few
j_call: TRBJ2-7
v_call: TRBV5-6
cdr3_aa: CASSLGTGGPYEQYF
cdr3_nt: TGTGCCAGCAGCTTGGGGACAGGGGGACCCTACGAGCAGTACTTC

d_call: TRBD1
clone_size: few
j_call: TRBJ1-6
v_call: TRBV7-9
cdr3_aa: CASSSTGGSFNSPLHF
cdr3_nt: TGTGCCAGCAGCTCAACAGGGGGCTCCTTTAATTCACCCCTCCACTTT

d_call: -
clone_size: -
j_call: TRBJ2-1
v_call: TRBV7-9
cdr3_aa: CASSLGTSEQFF
cdr3_nt: TGTGCCAGCAGCCTCGGGACCTCGGAGCAGTTCTTC

d_call: -
clone_size: -
j_call: TRBJ1-2
v_call: TRBV7-8
cdr3_aa: CASSSTWGSSYTF
cdr3_nt: TGTGCCAGCAGCTCAACCTGGGGATCTAGCTACACCTTC

d_call: TRBD2
clone_size: -
j_call: TRBJ2-3
v_call: TRBV4-3
cdr3_aa: CASSQDYTSGGRTDTQYF
cdr3_nt: TGCGCCAGCAGCCAAGATTACACTAGCGGGGGGCGGACAGATACGCAGTATTTT

d_call: -
clone_size: many
j_call: TRBJ2-7
v_call: TRBV18
cdr3_aa: CASSPFSQGTYEQYF
cdr3_nt: TGTGCCAGCTCACCTTTTTCCCAGGGAACCTACGAGCAGTACTTC

d_call: -
clone_size: -
j_call: TRBJ2-3
v_call: TRBV30
cdr3_aa: CAWVSGVDARVDTQYF
cdr3_nt: TGTGCCTGGGTCTCTGGAGTGGACGCCAGGGTCGATACGCAGTATTTT

d_call: TRBD2
clone_size: few
j_call: TRBJ2-4
v_call: TRBV9
cdr3_aa: CASSMGTSGIQYF
cdr3_nt: TGTGCCAGCAGCATGGGGACTAGCGGCATTCAGTACTTC

d_call: -
clone_size: -
j_call: TRBJ2-5
v_call: TRBV6-5
cdr3_aa: CASTSPGQETQYF
cdr3_nt: TGTGCCAGCACTTCCCCGGGGCAAGAGACCCAGTACTTC

d_call: -
clone_size: -
j_call: TRBJ1-6
v_call: TRBV4-3
cdr3_aa: CASSQGGGSASPLHF
cdr3_nt: TGCGCCAGCAGCCAAGGCGGGGGTTCTGCTTCACCCCTCCACTTT

d_call: -
clone_size: few
j_call: TRBJ1-1
v_call: TRBV5-1
cdr3_aa: CASSLEQTVMNTEAFF
cdr3_nt: TGCGCCAGCAGCTTGGAACAAACCGTCATGAACACTGAAGCTTTCTTT

d_call: -
clone_size: -
j_call: TRBJ1-2
v_call: TRBV7-2
cdr3_aa: CASSLEGSFYGYTF
cdr3_nt: TGTGCCAGCAGCTTAGAGGGGTCATTCTATGGCTACACCTTC

d_call: TRBD1
clone_size: -
j_call: TRBJ1-1
v_call: TRBV5-1
cdr3_aa: CASSGTGVLNTEAFF
cdr3_nt: TGCGCCAGCAGCGGGACAGGGGTGCTGAACACTGAAGCTTTCTTT

d_call: -
clone_size: many
j_call: TRBJ2-3
v_call: TRBV12-3/TRBV12-4
cdr3_aa: CASSLGEGDTQYF
cdr3_nt: TGTGCCAGCAGTTTGGGGGAAGGTGATACGCAGTATTTT

d_call: -
clone_size: many
j_call: TRBJ1-5
v_call: TRBV5-6
cdr3_aa: CASSLSWDQPQHF
cdr3_nt: TGTGCCAGCAGCTTGTCCTGGGATCAGCCCCAGCATTTT

d_call: -
clone_size: few
j_call: TRBJ2-3
v_call: TRBV20-1
cdr3_aa: CSAMVDSRADTQYF
cdr3_nt: TGCAGTGCTATGGTTGATAGTAGGGCAGATACGCAGTATTTT

d_call: TRBD1
clone_size: -
j_call: TRBJ2-1
v_call: TRBV7-9
cdr3_aa: CASSLRQGWSYNEQFF
cdr3_nt: TGTGCCAGCAGCCTTCGACAGGGTTGGTCGTACAATGAGCAGTTCTTC

d_call: -
clone_size: few
j_call: TRBJ2-3
v_call: TRBV7-8
cdr3_aa: CASSLAGTSRWLTDTQYF
cdr3_nt: TGTGCCAGCAGCTTAGCGGGCACTAGCCGATGGCTTACAGATACGCAGTATTTT

d_call: TRBD1
clone_size: many
j_call: TRBJ1-2
v_call: TRBV4-1
cdr3_aa: CASSQVLRRQGHGYTF
cdr3_nt: TGCGCCAGCAGCCAAGTTTTACGTCGACAGGGCCATGGCTACACCTTC

d_call: -
clone_size: few
j_call: TRBJ2-3
v_call: TRBV29-1
cdr3_aa: CSVGRNTDTQYF
cdr3_nt: TGCAGCGTGGGACGGAACACAGATACGCAGTATTTT

d_call: -
clone_size: -
j_call: TRBJ2-5
v_call: TRBV9
cdr3_aa: CASSGGPGRGHQETQYF
cdr3_nt: TGTGCCAGCAGCGGGGGGCCGGGACGGGGCCATCAAGAGACCCAGTACTTC

d_call: TRBD1
clone_size: many
j_call: TRBJ2-1
v_call: TRBV24-1
cdr3_aa: CATSPGGFYNEQFF
cdr3_nt: TGTGCCACCAGTCCAGGGGGTTTCTACAATGAGCAGTTCTTC

d_call: -
clone_size: few
j_call: TRBJ1-5
v_call: TRBV12-3/TRBV12-4
cdr3_aa: CASSLVIGQPQHF
cdr3_nt: TGTGCCAGCAGTTTGGTGATAGGTCAGCCCCAGCATTTT

d_call: TRBD1
clone_size: few
j_call: TRBJ2-7
v_call: TRBV12-3/TRBV12-4
cdr3_aa: CASRLTGGHEQYF
cdr3_nt: TGTGCCAGCAGATTGACAGGGGGCCACGAGCAGTACTTC

d_call: -
clone_size: -
j_call: TRBJ1-2
v_call: TRBV9
cdr3_aa: CASSVEGRLANYGYTF
cdr3_nt: TGTGCCAGCAGCGTAGAAGGACGTCTCGCTAACTATGGCTACACCTTC

d_call: TRBD1
clone_size: -
j_call: TRBJ2-1
v_call: TRBV7-9
cdr3_aa: CASRHGQGYNEQFF
cdr3_nt: TGTGCCAGCAGACATGGACAGGGCTACAATGAGCAGTTCTTC

d_call: -
clone_size: -
j_call: TRBJ2-1
v_call: TRBV5-4
cdr3_aa: CASSLVGMQFF
cdr3_nt: TGTGCCAGCAGCTTGGTGGGTATGCAGTTCTTC

d_call: -
clone_size: -
j_call: TRBJ2-3
v_call: TRBV7-9
cdr3_aa: CASSLVQRGTDTQYF
cdr3_nt: TGTGCCAGCAGCTTAGTGCAGCGGGGCACAGATACGCAGTATTTT

d_call: -
clone_size: -
j_call: TRBJ2-5
v_call: TRBV14
cdr3_aa: CASSQVFGGQETQYF
cdr3_nt: TGTGCCAGCAGCCAAGTCTTCGGAGGGCAAGAGACCCAGTACTTC